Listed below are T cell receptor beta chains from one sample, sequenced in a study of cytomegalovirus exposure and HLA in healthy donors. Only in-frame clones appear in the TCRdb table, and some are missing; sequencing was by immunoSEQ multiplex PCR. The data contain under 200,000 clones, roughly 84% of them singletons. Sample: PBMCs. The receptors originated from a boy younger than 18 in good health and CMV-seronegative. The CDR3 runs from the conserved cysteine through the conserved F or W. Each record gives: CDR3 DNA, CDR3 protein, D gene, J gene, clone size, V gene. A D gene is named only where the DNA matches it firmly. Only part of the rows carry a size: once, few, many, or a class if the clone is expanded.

TGTGCCATCAGCTCGGGACTAGCGGGAGCAAACAAAAACATTCAGTACTTC | CAISSGLAGANKNIQYF | TRBD2 | TRBJ2-4 | NA | TRBV10-3
TGTGCCAGGAAGACAGTGACCGACTATGGCTACACCTTC | CARKTVTDYGYTF | NA | TRBJ1-2 | NA | TRBV5-3
TGTGCCAGCAGTTTGCTTTCTCCGGGACAGGGCCTCTGGGATACTGAAGCTTTCTTT | CASSLLSPGQGLWDTEAFF | TRBD1 | TRBJ1-1 | few | TRBV28
TGTGCCAGCAGCTCCCGGGACACGAACACCGGGGAGCTGTTTTTT | CASSSRDTNTGELFF | NA | TRBJ2-2 | NA | TRBV11-3
TGTGCCAGCAGTTTCTCCGGACTAGCGCCCAATGAGCAGTTCTTC | CASSFSGLAPNEQFF | TRBD2 | TRBJ2-1 | NA | TRBV27
TGTGCCAGCAGTGCGCCGGGACTAGCGGGAGTGATCTACGAGCAGTACTTC | CASSAPGLAGVIYEQYF | TRBD2 | TRBJ2-7 | once | TRBV6-1
TGTGCCAGCAGTTACGGGCAGTCGAACACTGAAGCTTTCTTT | CASSYGQSNTEAFF | NA | TRBJ1-1 | NA | TRBV6-5
TGCGCCAGCAGCCTAGGACTAGCCTTATTGAACACCGGGGAGCTGTTTTTT | CASSLGLALLNTGELFF | TRBD2 | TRBJ2-2 | NA | TRBV4-3
TGTGCCAGCAGCTATAAGCGGGGCAATGAGCAGTTCTTC | CASSYKRGNEQFF | TRBD2 | TRBJ2-1 | NA | TRBV5-4
TGTGCCAGCAGCCGGTATGGGACAGGAGAGATGAACACTGAAGCTTTCTTT | CASSRYGTGEMNTEAFF | TRBD1 | TRBJ1-1 | NA | TRBV7-8
TGTGCCAGCAGCCCAGACTTCAATGAGCAGTTCTTC | CASSPDFNEQFF | NA | TRBJ2-1 | NA | TRBV13
TGCGCCAGCAGGATATGGACAGGGGGTGAGGGTGAGCAGTTCTTC | CASRIWTGGEGEQFF | TRBD1 | TRBJ2-1 | NA | TRBV5-1
TGTGCCAGCAGCCAAGCAGGGGAAGGCTACACCTTC | CASSQAGEGYTF | NA | TRBJ1-2 | NA | TRBV14
TGCAGCACTGGAGAGGATACGCAGTATTTT | CSTGEDTQYF | NA | TRBJ2-3 | NA | TRBV29-1
TGTGCCAGCAGCAAAAATTTCCGGGGGGACGGCACAGATACGCAGTATTTT | CASSKNFRGDGTDTQYF | NA | TRBJ2-3 | NA | TRBV21-1
TGTGCCTGCACGTTGGGAGGCCCTCAGCCCCAGCATTTT | CACTLGGPQPQHF | NA | TRBJ1-5 | NA | TRBV19
TGTGCCAGCAGACCGGACAGGCGGAACTATGGCTACACCTTC | CASRPDRRNYGYTF | TRBD1 | TRBJ1-2 | NA | TRBV6-5
TGCAGCGTTGAAAACTTCTATGGCTACACCTTC | CSVENFYGYTF | NA | TRBJ1-2 | NA | TRBV29-1
TGTGCTAGCAGCAAAGGGAGACAGGGAGAATCGAATGAGCAGTTCTTC | CASSKGRQGESNEQFF | TRBD1 | TRBJ2-1 | NA | TRBV7-7